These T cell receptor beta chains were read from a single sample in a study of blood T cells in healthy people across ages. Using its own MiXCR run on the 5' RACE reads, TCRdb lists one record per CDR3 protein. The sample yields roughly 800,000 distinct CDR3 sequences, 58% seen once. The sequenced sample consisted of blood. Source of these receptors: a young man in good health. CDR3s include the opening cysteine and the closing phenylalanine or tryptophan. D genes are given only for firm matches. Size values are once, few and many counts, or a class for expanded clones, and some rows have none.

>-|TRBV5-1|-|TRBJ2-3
TGCGCCAGCAGCCAGGGACTCGGACCATACACAGATACGCAGTATTTT
CASSQGLGPYTDTQYF
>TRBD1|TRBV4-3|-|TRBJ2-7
TGCGCCAGCAGCCAAGGGACAGGGAACTACGAGCAGTACTTC
CASSQGTGNYEQYF
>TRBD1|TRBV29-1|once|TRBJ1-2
TGCAGCGTTGTGGGACAGATAACAAATGACCCCTATGGCTACACCTTC
CSVVGQITNDPYGYTF
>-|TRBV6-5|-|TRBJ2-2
TGTGCCAGCAGAATTCAGGGAAACACCGGGGAGCTGTTTTTT
CASRIQGNTGELFF
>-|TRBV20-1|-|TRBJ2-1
TGCAGTGCTACTGTCTACCCCTACAATGAGCAGTTCTTC
CSATVYPYNEQFF
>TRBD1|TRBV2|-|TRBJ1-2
TGTGCCAGCAGTGAATCTAGGGACAGGGGTTTCTATGGCTACACCTTC
CASSESRDRGFYGYTF
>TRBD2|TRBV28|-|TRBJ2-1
TGTGCCAGCAGACACCGACTAGCGGGGAACAATGAGCAGTTCTTC
CASRHRLAGNNEQFF
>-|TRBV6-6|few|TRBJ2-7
TGTGCCAGCAGGACGACAGGAAGGGGAATCCCCTACGAGCAGTACTTC
CASRTTGRGIPYEQYF
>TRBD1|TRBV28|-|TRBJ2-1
TGTGCCAGCAGCTTACGATACAGGGGCTCCTACAATGAGCAGTTCTTC
CASSLRYRGSYNEQFF
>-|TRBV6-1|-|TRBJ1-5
TGTGCCAGCAGTGGCGGACAGTTTAGCAATCAGCCCCAGCATTTT
CASSGGQFSNQPQHF
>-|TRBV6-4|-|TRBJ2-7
TGTGCCGACCCAGCGGAGTCCGAGCAGTACTTC
CADPAESEQYF
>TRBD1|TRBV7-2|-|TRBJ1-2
TGTGCCAGCAGCTTAGTCCCTAGGACAGGGGGTAGCTATGGCTACACCTTC
CASSLVPRTGGSYGYTF
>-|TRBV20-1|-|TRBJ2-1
TGCAGTGCCCCAGCAAGGGAGCAGTTCTTC
CSAPAREQFF
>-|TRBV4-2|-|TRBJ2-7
TGTGCCAGCAGCCAAGAACACGGGAGTTCGACCTACGAGCAGTACTTC
CASSQEHGSSTYEQYF
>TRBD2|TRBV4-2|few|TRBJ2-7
TGTGCCAGCAGCCTAAGTAGCGGGGCAGCCGAGCAGTACTTC
CASSLSSGAAEQYF
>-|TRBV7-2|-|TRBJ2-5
TGTGCCAGCAGCTTAGCAGGGTCGGGCGAGACCCAGTACTTC
CASSLAGSGETQYF
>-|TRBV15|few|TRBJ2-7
TGTGCCACCAGCCAGACAGAAAACCTCGGCGAGCAGTACTTC
CATSQTENLGEQYF
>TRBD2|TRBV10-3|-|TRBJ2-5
TGTGCCATCAGTGAGTCCGGGGGTAGCGGGTACCAAGAGACCCAGTACTTC
CAISESGGSGYQETQYF
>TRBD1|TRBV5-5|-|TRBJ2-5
TGTGCCAGCAGCGGACAGGGCTACGGGGAGACCCAGTACTTC
CASSGQGYGETQYF
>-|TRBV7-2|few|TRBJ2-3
TGTGCCAGCAGCTTAGCTCGGAGCACAGATACGCAGTATTTT
CASSLARSTDTQYF
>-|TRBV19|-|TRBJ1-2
TGTGCCAGTAGTACCGGGACTTCTGGAGGAGGCTACACCTTC
CASSTGTSGGGYTF
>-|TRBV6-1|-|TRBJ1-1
TGTGCCAGCATGGCAGGTCTGAACACTGAAGCTTTCTTT
CASMAGLNTEAFF
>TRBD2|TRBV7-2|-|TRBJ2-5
TGTGCCAGCAGCCTGCAAAGTGTGGGACTAGCAGGGGAGCAGTACTTC
CASSLQSVGLAGEQYF
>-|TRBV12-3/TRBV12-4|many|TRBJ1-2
TGTGCCAGCAGTTTAGGCACTAACTATGGCTACACCTTC
CASSLGTNYGYTF
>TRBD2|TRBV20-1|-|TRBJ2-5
TGCAGTGCTAATCGACTAGCGGGAGGGCCAGGAGAGACCCAGTACTTC
CSANRLAGGPGETQYF